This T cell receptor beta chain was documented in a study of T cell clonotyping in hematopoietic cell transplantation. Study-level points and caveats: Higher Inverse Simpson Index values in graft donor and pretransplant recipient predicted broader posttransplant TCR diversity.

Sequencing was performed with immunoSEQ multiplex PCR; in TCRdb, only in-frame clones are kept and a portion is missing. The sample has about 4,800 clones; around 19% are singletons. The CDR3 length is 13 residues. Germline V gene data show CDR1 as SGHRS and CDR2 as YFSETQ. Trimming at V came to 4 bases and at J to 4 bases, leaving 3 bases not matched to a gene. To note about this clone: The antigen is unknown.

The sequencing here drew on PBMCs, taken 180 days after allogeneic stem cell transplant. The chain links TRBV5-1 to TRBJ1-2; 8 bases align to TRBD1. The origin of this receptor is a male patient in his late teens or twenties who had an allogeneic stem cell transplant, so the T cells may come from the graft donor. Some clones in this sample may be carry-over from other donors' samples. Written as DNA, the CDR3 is TGCGCCAGCAGCGGTACAGGGGGCTATGGCTACACCTTC. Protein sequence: CASSGTGGYGYTF.